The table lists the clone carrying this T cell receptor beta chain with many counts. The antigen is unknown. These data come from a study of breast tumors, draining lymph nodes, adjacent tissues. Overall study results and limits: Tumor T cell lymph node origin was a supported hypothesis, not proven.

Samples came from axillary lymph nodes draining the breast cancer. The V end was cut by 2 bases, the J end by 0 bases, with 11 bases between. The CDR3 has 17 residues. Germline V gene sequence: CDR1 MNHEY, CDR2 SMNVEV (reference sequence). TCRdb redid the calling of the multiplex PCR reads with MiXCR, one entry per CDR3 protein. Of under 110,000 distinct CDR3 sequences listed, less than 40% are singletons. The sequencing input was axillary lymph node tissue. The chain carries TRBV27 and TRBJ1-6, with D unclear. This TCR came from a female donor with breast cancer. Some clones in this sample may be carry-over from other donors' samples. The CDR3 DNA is TGTGCCAGCAGTTTAGAAAGGAGTCGCTCCTATAATTCACCCCTCCACTTT. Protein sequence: CASSLERSRSYNSPLHF.